Below are 8 T cell receptor beta chains sequenced from a single sample in a study of tumor-infiltrating lymphocytes in primary liver carcinoma. cDNA specific to TCR beta was made from approximately 500 ng of total RNA, with a constant-region primer employed for priming. Slightly modified ARM-PCR, run as three nested multiplex PCR rounds, produced the TCR beta libraries. Amplification in the first two PCR rounds was performed using TRBV1-TRBV30 forward primers and a C-beta reverse primer for around 9 cycles each. Each CDR3 protein gets one entry after TCRdb re-called the multiplex PCR reads with MiXCR. The sample contains hundreds of thousands of distinct CDR3 sequences, roughly three fifths of which appear only once. Germline DNA was extracted alongside blood RNA, which was obtained from unsorted whole blood. Sequencing input: peripheral blood. These receptors came from a woman aged 25 to 45 with primary liver carcinoma and hepatitis B virus infection.

This clonotype appeared once. This may arise from a read error, as a much more abundant clone is one base away. This sequence joins TRBV29-1 and TRBJ2-5, with TRBD1 identical over 11 bases. The CDR3 runs to 13 residues. CDR1 is SQVTM, CDR2 ANQGSEA, per germline. The CDR3 loop is CGSGQGAWETQYF. CDR3 DNA: TGCGGCAGCGGACAGGGGGCCTGGGAGACCCAGTACTTC.

The V gene is TRBV4-1, the J gene TRBJ2-7; 9 bases map to TRBD2. This CDR3 region has 15 residues. Per the germline V gene, CDR1 is MGHRA and CDR2 is YSYEKL. V shed 5 bases, J shed 1 base, and the junction held 6 bases outside the gene matches. CDR3 residues: CASSSGLARSYEQYF. The DNA for the CDR3 is TGCGCCAGCAGCTCGGGACTAGCCCGGTCCTACGAGCAGTACTTC.

This clonotype was seen only once. This may be a read error, as it is one base from a much larger clone. The chain carries TRBV12-3 or TRBV12-4 and TRBJ2-2; D may correspond to TRBD1 or TRBD2 (5 bases each). CDR3 length: 14 residues. This chain's CDR3 is CDSSPGRGFGELFF. The CDR3 nucleotides read TGTGACAGCTCCCCGGGAAGGGGTTTCGGGGAGCTGTTTTTT.

This clonotype was counted only a few times. The J gene is TRBJ2-4, the V gene TRBV4-1; the match to TRBD2 covers 8 bases. The germline V gene has CDR1 MGHRA and CDR2 YSYEKL. This CDR3 spans 14 amino acids. Losses at the gene ends were 1 base for V and 9 bases for J; bases not matched to a gene: 5. The chain's CDR3 is CASSQVTSASIQYF. CDR3 nucleotide sequence: TGCGCCAGCAGCCAAGTGACTAGCGCGAGCATTCAGTACTTC.

In the case of this clonotype: At one boundary the junction diverges from the germline segment, which might be a read error. The chain combines TRBV6-2 or TRBV6-3 with TRBJ2-7; unclear D gene. The CDR3 is made up of 13 amino acids. Germline V lookup: CDR1 MNHEY, CDR2 SVGEGT. CDR3 sequence reads: CASSYGVRYERYF. The CDR3 coding sequence is TGTGCCAGCAGTTACGGAGTCCGTTACGAGCGGTACTTC.

This clonotype appeared many times. The genes are TRBV11-2 and TRBJ2-7, with 8 bases identical to TRBD1. Germline-derived CDR1 and CDR2 are SGHAT and FQNNGV. The V gene end was trimmed by 6 bases and the J gene end by 3 bases; junction bases not matched to a gene: 10. CDR3 length: 15 residues. As DNA, the CDR3 is TGTGCCAGCAGTGCTGACAGGGGAGAATACTACGAGCAGTACTTC. Its protein is CASSADRGEYYEQYF. Variable domain in full (rest from reference TRBV11-2 and TRBJ2-7): EAGVAQSPRYKIIEKRQSVAFWCNPISGHATLYWYQQILGQGPKLLIQFQNNGVVDDSQLPKDRFSAERLKGVDSTLKIQPAKLEDSAVYLCASSADRGEYYEQYFGPGTRLTVT.

On this clonotype: No conserved phenylalanine or tryptophan ends this CDR3, so it is likely a read error. The J gene is TRBJ2-1, the V gene TRBV7-3; perhaps D is TRBD1 or TRBD2 (5 bases each). CDR1 is SGHTA, CDR2 FQGTGA, per germline. V lost 4 bases, J lost 9 bases, and 25 bases lay in between. The CDR3 has 17 amino acids. DNA of the CDR3: TGTGCCAGCAGCTCCCAACCAGGGACCCGCGTTGGGGGTGAGCAGTTCTCC. This sequence encodes CASSSQPGTRVGGEQFS.

Concerning this clonotype itself: A much bigger clone sits one base away, suggesting this may be a read error. The chain couples TRBV6-1 to TRBJ1-2; a possible D gene is TRBD1 (5 bases). Germline assignment: CDR1 MNHNS and CDR2 SASEGT. V was pared by 7 bases and J by 6 bases, with 18 bases between. The CDR3 runs to 14 residues. CDR3 bases: TGTGCCAGCAACAGAAGAGGGACCACCGATGGCTACACCTTC. Its protein product is CASNRRGTTDGYTF.